This T cell receptor beta chain appears in the sequencing data of a study of beta chain features in type 1 diabetes. Reverse transcription of all isolated RNA meant that expressed TCRB transcripts were sequenced. Sequencing was performed with immunoSEQ multiplex PCR; in TCRdb, only in-frame clones are kept and a portion is missing. The profile covers under 450,000 clones, with approximately 13% appearing a single time and 0.035% to 0.045% taken by the ten largest. There are a few counts of this clone. As yet, its antigen is unknown. Overall study results and limits: A moderate, significant TCRB CDR3 shortening appeared in type 1 diabetes across four CD4+ subsets.

CDR1 and CDR2 (germline): SGHDT, YYEEEE. The V end lost 2 bases, the J end lost 13 bases, and 18 bases lay between the germline ends. The CDR3 runs to 13 residues. The chain joins TRBV5-6 to TRBJ1-1; D is possibly TRBD1 (6 bases). Sequencing used naive CD4+ T cells from blood. This receptor was taken from a young man in good health. CDR3 residues: CASSLKSGDKIFF. CDR3 in DNA: TGTGCCAGCAGCTTAAAATCCGGGGACAAAATTTTCTTT.